The T cell receptor beta chain described here comes from a study of T cell responses to AZD1222 COVID-19 vaccine. Clones were read by immunoSEQ multiplex PCR, and TCRdb kept only the in-frame ones, dropping some. The table lists some 170,000 clones, approximately 91% of them singletons. Second-dose groups at about 4 or about 12 weeks were pooled. Study-wide results and limits: Repertoire sampling occurred only after the peak T cell response. Most donors were white British and more were female, and clonal diversity was possibly underestimated. Spike regions recognized by vaccine-associated CD4 TCRs spanned the protein, led by 160-218 and 743-854.

In regard to this clone: Its antigen remains unknown.

The sample in question was peripheral blood, obtained 28 days after the second AZD1222 dose. The source of this sequence is an adult who received the AZD1222 COVID-19 vaccine.

CDR3 in amino acids: CASSLGAGIQYF. The CDR3 bases are TGTGCCAGCAGCCTAGGGGCCGGCATTCAGTACTTC. V gene TRBV7-6 combines with J gene TRBJ2-4, with D possibly being TRBD1 (5 bases). V lost 5 bases and J lost 9, with 11 bases in between. The germline V gene has CDR1 SGHVS and CDR2 FNYEAQ. The CDR3 is 12 residues long.